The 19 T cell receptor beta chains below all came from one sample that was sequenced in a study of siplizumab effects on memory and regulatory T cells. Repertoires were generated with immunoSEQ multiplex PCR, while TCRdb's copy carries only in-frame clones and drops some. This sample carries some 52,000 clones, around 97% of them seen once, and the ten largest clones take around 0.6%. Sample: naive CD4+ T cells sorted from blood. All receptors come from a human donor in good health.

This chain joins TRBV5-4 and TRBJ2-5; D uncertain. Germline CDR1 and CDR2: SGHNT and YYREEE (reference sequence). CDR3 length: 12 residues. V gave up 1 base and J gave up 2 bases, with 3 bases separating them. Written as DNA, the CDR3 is TGTGCCAGCAGCTTGATGCAAGAGACCCAGTACTTC. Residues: CASSLMQETQYF.

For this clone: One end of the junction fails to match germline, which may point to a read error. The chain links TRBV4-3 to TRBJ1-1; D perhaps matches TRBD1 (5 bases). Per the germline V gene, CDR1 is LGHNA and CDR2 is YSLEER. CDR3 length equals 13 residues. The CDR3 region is CASSTRVNTGAFF. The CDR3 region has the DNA TGCGCCAGCAGTACCAGGGTTAATACTGGAGCTTTCTTT.

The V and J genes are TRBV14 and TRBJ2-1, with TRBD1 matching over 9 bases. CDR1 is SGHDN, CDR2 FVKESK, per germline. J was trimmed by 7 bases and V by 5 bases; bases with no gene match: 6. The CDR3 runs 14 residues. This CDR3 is CASSVQGARNEQFF. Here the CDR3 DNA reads TGTGCCAGCAGCGTACAGGGGGCGCGGAATGAGCAGTTCTTC.

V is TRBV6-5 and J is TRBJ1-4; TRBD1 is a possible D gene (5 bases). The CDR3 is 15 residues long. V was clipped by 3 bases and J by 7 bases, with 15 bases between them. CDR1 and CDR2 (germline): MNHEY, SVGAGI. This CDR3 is CASSYSGTEGEKLFF. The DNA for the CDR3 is TGTGCCAGCAGTTATTCCGGGACGGAGGGTGAAAAACTGTTTTTT.

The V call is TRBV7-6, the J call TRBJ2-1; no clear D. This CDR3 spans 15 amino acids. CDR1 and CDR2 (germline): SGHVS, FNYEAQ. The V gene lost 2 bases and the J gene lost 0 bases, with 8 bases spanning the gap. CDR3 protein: CASSLMGSSYNEQFF. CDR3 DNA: TGTGCCAGCAGCTTAATGGGAAGCTCCTACAATGAGCAGTTCTTC.

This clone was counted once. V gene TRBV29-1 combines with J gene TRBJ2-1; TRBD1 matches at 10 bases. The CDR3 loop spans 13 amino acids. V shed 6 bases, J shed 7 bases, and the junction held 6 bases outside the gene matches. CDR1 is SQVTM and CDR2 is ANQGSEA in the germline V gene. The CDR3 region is CSVPGQGRNEQFF. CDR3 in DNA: TGCAGCGTCCCGGGACAGGGGAGGAATGAGCAGTTCTTC.

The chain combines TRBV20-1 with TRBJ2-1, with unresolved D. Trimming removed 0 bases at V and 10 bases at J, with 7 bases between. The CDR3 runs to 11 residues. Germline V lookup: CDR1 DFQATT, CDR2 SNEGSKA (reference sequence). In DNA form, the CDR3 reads TGCAGTGCTAGAGACGCCAGCGAGCAGTTCTTC. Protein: CSARDASEQFF.

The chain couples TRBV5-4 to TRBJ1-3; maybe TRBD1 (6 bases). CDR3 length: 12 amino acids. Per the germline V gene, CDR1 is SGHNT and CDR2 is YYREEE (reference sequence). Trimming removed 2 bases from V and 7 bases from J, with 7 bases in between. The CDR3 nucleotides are TGTGCCAGCAGCTTAACAGGGAACACCATATATTTT. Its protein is CASSLTGNTIYF. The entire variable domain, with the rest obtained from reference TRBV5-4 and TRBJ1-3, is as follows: ETGVTQSPTHLIKTRGQQVTLRCSSQSGHNTVSWYQQALGQGPQFIFQYYREEENGRGNFPPRFSGLQFPNYSSELNVNALELDDSALYLCASSLTGNTIYFGEGSWLTVV.

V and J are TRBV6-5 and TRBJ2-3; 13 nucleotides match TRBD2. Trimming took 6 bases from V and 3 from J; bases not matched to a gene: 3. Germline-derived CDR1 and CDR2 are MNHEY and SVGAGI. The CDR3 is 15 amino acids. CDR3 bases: TGTGCCAGCAGCCTGACTAGCGGGAGGACAGATACGCAGTATTTT. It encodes CASSLTSGRTDTQYF.

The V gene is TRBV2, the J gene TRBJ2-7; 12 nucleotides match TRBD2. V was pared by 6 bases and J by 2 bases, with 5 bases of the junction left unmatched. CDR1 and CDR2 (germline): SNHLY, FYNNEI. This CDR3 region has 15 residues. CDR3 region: CASSPRTSGAYEQYF. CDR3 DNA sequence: TGTGCCAGCAGCCCCAGGACTAGCGGGGCCTACGAGCAGTACTTC.

The CDR3 is CASRPYSVPGAVYNEQFF. Here the CDR3 DNA reads TGCGCCAGCAGACCCTATAGCGTCCCTGGGGCAGTTTACAATGAGCAGTTCTTC. V and J are TRBV10-1 and TRBJ2-1, with D perhaps matching TRBD1 or TRBD2 (5 bases each). Germline V gives CDR1 WNHNN, CDR2 SYGVQD (reference sequence). CDR3 length: 18 amino acids. Between the trimmed V and J ends, which lost 6 bases and 4 bases, there was a span of 25 bases.

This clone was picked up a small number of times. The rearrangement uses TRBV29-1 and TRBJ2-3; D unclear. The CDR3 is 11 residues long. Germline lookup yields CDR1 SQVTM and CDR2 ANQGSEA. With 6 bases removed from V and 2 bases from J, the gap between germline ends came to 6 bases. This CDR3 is CSVGNTDTQYF. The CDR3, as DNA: TGCAGCGTGGGGAACACAGATACGCAGTATTTT.

The DNA of the CDR3 is TGTGCCAGCAGTTACTCGCCCGCGCCTGAGCAGTTCTTC. Protein sequence: CASSYSPAPEQFF. The chain recombines TRBV6-6 with TRBJ2-1; D remains unclear. Trimming cost V 0 bases and J 9 bases, with 9 bases left between them. The germline V gene has CDR1 MNHNY and CDR2 SVGAGI (reference sequence). This CDR3 contains 13 residues.

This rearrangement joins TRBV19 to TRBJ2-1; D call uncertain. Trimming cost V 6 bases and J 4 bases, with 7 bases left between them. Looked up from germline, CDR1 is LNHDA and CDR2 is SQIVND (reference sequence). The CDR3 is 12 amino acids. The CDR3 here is CASSRLYNEQFF. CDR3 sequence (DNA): TGTGCCAGTAGCAGGCTTTACAATGAGCAGTTCTTC.

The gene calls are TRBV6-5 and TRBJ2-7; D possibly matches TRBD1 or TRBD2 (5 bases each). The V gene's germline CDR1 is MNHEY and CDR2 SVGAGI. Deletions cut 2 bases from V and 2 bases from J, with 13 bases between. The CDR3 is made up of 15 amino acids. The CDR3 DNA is TGTGCCAGCAGTTACAAGGGGAGTGTCCCCTACGAGCAGTACTTC. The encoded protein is CASSYKGSVPYEQYF.

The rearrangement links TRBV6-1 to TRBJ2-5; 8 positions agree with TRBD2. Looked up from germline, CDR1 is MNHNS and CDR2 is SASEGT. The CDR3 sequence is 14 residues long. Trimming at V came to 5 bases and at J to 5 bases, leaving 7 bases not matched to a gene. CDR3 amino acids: CASSFLAGGETQYF. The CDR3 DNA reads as TGTGCCAGCAGTTTTCTAGCGGGCGGCGAGACCCAGTACTTC.

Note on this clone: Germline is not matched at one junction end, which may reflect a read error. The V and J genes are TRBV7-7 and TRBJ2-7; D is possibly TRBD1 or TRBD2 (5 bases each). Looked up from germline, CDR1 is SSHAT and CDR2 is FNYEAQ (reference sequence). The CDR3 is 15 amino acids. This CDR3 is CASSLAPGPNYEQYF. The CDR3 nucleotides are TGTGCTAGCAGCTTAGCCCCGGGACCAAACTACGAGCAGTACTTC. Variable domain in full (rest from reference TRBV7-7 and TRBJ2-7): GAGVSQSPRYKVTKRGQDVTLRCDPISSHATLYWYQQALGQGPEFLTYFNYEAQPDKSGLPSDRFSAERPEGSISTLTIQRTEQRDSAMYRCASSLAPGPNYEQYFGPGTRLTVT.

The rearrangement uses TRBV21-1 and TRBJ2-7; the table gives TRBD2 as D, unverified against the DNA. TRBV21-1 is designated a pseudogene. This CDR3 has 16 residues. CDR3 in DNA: TGTGCCAGCAGCAATTATTTTAGCGACTGTATCTACGAGCAGTACTTC. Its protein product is CASSNYFSDCIYEQYF.

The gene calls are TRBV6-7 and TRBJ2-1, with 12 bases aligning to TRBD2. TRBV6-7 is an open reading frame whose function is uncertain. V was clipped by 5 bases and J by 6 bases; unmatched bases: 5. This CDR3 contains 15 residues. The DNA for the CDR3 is TGTGCCAGCAGTACGACTAGCGGGAGTATCAATGAGCAGTTCTTC. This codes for CASSTTSGSINEQFF.